This T cell receptor beta chain was sequenced in a study of memory CD4+ T cells and cytomegalovirus serostatus. Study details: Donors were healthy Belgian adults, several CMV seropositive and approximately 23 seronegative.

The sort gate was single viable CD3+CD4+CD8-CD45RO+ cells for memory CD4+ T cells. In the source study's methods: After removing out-of-frame reads, around 2.2 million distinct TCRbeta sequences remained. Profiling relied on immunoSEQ multiplex PCR, and the TCRdb table lists in-frame clones only, not all of them. The DNA gave D and trimming, while V, J and clone size come from that table. This table holds about 59,000 clones, around 80% found once. Points on this clone: Antigen specificity is unknown.

This CDR3 is 15 amino acids long. The germline gives CDR1 SGHTA, CDR2 FQGNSA. V trimming: 4 bases; J trimming: 5 bases; junction bases outside the gene matches: 6. Findings and caveats of the study: Suggested: most of the CMV-linked TCR signature lies in CD4+ memory cells. Each of 67 CMV-associated TCRbeta sequences occurred in one to five individuals.

Sequences were obtained from memory CD4+ T cells from blood. The sequence derives from an adult in good health and CMV-seronegative. The genes are TRBV7-2 and TRBJ2-1, with 9 bases identical to TRBD1. For the CDR3, the DNA is TGTGCCAGCAGCTCGGGACAGGGATGGGACAATGAGCAGTTCTTC. Translation: CASSSGQGWDNEQFF.